This T cell receptor (beta chain) derives from a study of shared clonotypes between healthy human individuals. Donors were healthy HIV-negative adults without recent acute infections or vaccinations. With 5 bases clipped from V and 5 bases from J, the junction kept 8 bases outside the gene matches. This CDR3 has 15 amino acids. From germline, CDR1 is MDHEN and CDR2 SYDVKM. Measured with immunoSEQ multiplex PCR; TCRdb has only the in-frame clones, and not every one. The data show around 370,000 clones, 95% to 97% seen once. The TCR comes from a man aged 30 to 39 in good health. The chain has TRBV28 and TRBJ2-5; the match to TRBD1 covers 10 bases. The sample taken for sequencing was memory CD8+ T cells sorted from blood. The sample's subset: CD45RO+ cells pooled with CCR7-negative TemRA cells. CDR3 sequence: CASSPLDRGRETQYF. For the CDR3, the DNA is TGTGCCAGCAGTCCACTTGACAGGGGGCGGGAGACCCAGTACTTC.